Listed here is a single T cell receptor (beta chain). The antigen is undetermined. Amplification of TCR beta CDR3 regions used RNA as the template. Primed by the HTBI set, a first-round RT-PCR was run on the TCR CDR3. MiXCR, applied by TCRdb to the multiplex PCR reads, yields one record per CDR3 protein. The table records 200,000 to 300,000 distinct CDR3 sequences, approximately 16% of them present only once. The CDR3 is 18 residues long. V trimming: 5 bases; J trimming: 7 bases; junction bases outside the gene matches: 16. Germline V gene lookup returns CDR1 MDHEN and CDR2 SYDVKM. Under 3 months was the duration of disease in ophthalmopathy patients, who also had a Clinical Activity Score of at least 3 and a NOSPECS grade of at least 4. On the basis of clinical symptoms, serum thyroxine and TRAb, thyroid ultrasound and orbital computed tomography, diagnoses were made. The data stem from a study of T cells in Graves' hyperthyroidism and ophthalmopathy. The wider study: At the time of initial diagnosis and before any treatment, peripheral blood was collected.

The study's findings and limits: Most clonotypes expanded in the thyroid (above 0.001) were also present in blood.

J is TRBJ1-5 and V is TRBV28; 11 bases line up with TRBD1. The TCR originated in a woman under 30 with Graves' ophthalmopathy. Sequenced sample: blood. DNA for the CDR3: TGTGCCAGCAGTCCCGAAACCGGGACAGGGGGAAGTCGGCAGCCCCAGCATTTT. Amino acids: CASSPETGTGGSRQPQHF.